These 10 T cell receptor beta chains were sequenced from one sample in a study of PD-1 blockade in classical Hodgkin lymphoma. There was relapse after autologous stem cell transplantation in every patient, and there was variation in brentuximab vedotin exposure. Using magnetic negative selection, the CD4+ T cells were separated out of thawed PBMCs. Sequencing used immunoSEQ multiplex PCR; TCRdb keeps in-frame clones, though not all of them. The sample includes around 12,000 clones, about 90% of them seen just once. The input for sequencing was CD4+ T cells from blood, taken at baseline. Every receptor here comes from a human donor with classical Hodgkin lymphoma.

The chain has TRBV7-6 and TRBJ2-1; D ambiguous. Trimming removed 1 base from V and 0 bases from J, with 13 bases in between. Germline V gene lookup returns CDR1 SGHVS and CDR2 FNYEAQ. CDR3 length equals 17 residues. CDR3 sequence: CASSLGVFPSSYNEQFF. DNA for the CDR3: TGTGCCAGCAGCTTAGGGGTCTTCCCAAGCTCCTACAATGAGCAGTTCTTC.

V is TRBV20-1 and J is TRBJ2-4; D might be TRBD1 (5 bases). The CDR3 contains 11 residues. The germline gives CDR1 DFQATT, CDR2 SNEGSKA (reference sequence). The germline V and J ends were trimmed by 6 bases and 10 bases, with 13 bases remaining between them. This chain's CDR3 is CSADDSPIQYF. CDR3 DNA sequence: TGCAGTGCGGACGACAGTCCAATTCAGTACTTC.

The V call is TRBV5-4, the J call TRBJ2-7, with D perhaps matching TRBD2 (5 bases). The V gene's germline CDR1 is SGHNT and CDR2 YYREEE (reference sequence). The CDR3 consists of 16 residues. V lost 4 bases and J 0 bases, leaving 17 bases between the germline ends. The CDR3 nucleotides read TGTGCCAGCAGCCCAGCCCAGGTCCGGGGCTCCTACGAGCAGTACTTC. This sequence encodes CASSPAQVRGSYEQYF. The full variable domain, rest sourced from reference TRBV5-4 and TRBJ2-7, is ETGVTQSPTHLIKTRGQQVTLRCSSQSGHNTVSWYQQALGQGPQFIFQYYREEENGRGNFPPRFSGLQFPNYSSELNVNALELDDSALYLCASSPAQVRGSYEQYFGPGTRLTVT.

The V call is TRBV7-8, the J call TRBJ2-5, with D possibly matching TRBD2 (7 bases). Germline V gene sequence: CDR1 SGHVS, CDR2 FQNEAQ. The CDR3 spans 15 residues. The V and J ends lost 0 bases and 4 bases respectively, with 12 bases between them. CDR3 coding DNA: TGTGCCAGCAGCTTAGCGGGGCGGGGGCGAGAGACCCAGTACTTC. Its protein is CASSLAGRGRETQYF.

This clone has just one count. This rearrangement joins TRBV6-1 to TRBJ1-3, with TRBD1 matching 7 bases. The CDR3 length is 15 residues. Germline values: CDR1 MNHNS, CDR2 SASEGT. The V segment lost 7 bases and the J segment 0 bases; nucleotides outside the gene matches: 6. The CDR3, as DNA: TGTGCCAGCAAAAGGGACAGTCTCTCTGGAAACACCATATATTTT. Translation: CASKRDSLSGNTIYF.

This clone was found once. The chain uses TRBV5-1 and TRBJ2-6, with D unresolved. This CDR3 is 17 amino acids long. V was pared by 0 bases and J by 4 bases, with 14 bases between. From germline, CDR1 is SGHRS and CDR2 YFSETQ. The CDR3 sequence: CASSLGVVAGGANVLTF. CDR3 nucleotides: TGCGCCAGCAGCTTGGGGGTGGTGGCAGGAGGGGCCAACGTCCTGACTTTC.

The rearrangement joins TRBV27 to TRBJ1-1; D is perhaps TRBD1 (5 bases). This CDR3 is 18 amino acids long. V was trimmed by 2 bases and J by 3 bases, leaving 22 bases between them. Germline-derived CDR1 and CDR2 are MNHEY and SMNVEV (reference sequence). CDR3 sequence: CASSLRVRGTDSDTEAFF. CDR3 nucleotides: TGTGCCAGCAGTTTACGGGTCCGGGGGACTGATTCGGACACTGAAGCTTTCTTT.

CDR3 nucleotide sequence: TGCGCCAGCAGCTCACTTTCTCAGGGTGATATTTACGAGCAGTACTTC. Protein sequence: CASSSLSQGDIYEQYF. V and J are TRBV5-1 and TRBJ2-7, with D maybe TRBD1 (5 bases). In germline, CDR1 is SGHRS, CDR2 YFSETQ. V lost 3 bases and J lost 4, with 20 bases in between. The CDR3 runs to 16 residues. Together with reference TRBV5-1 and TRBJ2-7, the CDR3 gives the full variable domain: KAGVTQTPRYLIKTRGQQVTLSCSPISGHRSVSWYQQTPGQGLQFLFEYFSETQRNKGNFPGRFSGRQFSNSRSEMNVSTLELGDSALYLCASSSLSQGDIYEQYFGPGTRLTVT.

V usage is TRBV4-1 and J usage is TRBJ2-1; 9 nucleotides agree with TRBD2. This CDR3 contains 14 residues. Germline CDR1 MGHRA, CDR2 YSYEKL. V dropped 6 bases and J dropped 4; count of bases not matched to a gene: 4. The DNA for the CDR3 is TGCGCCAGCAGGGGTCTAGCGGGGTACAATGAGCAGTTCTTC. Its translation: CASRGLAGYNEQFF.

The chain is built from TRBV6-1 and TRBJ2-3; D gene uncertain. Germline V gene data show CDR1 as MNHNS and CDR2 as SASEGT. This CDR3 region has 15 residues. V was pared by 6 bases and J by 0 bases, with 13 bases between. CDR3 bases: TGTGCCAGCAGGCCAGGCTCCTCTAGCACAGATACGCAGTATTTT. It specifies CASRPGSSSTDTQYF.